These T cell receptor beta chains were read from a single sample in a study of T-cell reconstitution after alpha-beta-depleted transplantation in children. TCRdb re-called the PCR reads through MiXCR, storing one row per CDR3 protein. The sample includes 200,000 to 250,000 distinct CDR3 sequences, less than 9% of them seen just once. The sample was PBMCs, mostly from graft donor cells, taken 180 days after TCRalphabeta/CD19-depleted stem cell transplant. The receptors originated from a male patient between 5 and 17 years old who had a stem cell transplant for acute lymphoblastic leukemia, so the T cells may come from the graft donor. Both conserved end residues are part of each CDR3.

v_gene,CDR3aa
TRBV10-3,CARTALRRGDVYEQYF
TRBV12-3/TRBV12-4,CASSPGTALNTEAFF
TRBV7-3,CASSPSPTYELYF
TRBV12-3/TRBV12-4,CASSFATDTQYF
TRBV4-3,CASSHRQGRAYEQYF
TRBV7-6,CASSLTGTRGSTDTQYF
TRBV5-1,CASSATASGNTIYF
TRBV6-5,CASSYMRGNYGYTF
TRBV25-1,CASRTGGFNSPLHF
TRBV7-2,CASTLKASGEQYF
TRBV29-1,CSVYGQASYGYTF
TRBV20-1,CSAITGGQETQYF
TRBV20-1,CSASTGTSVHEQYF
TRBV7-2,CASSLEPGANVLTF